This record looks at one T cell receptor beta chain sequence and its context. Its antigen is unidentified. Researchers took blood at baseline, on cycle 4 day 1, and on cycle 7 day 1. The record originates from a study of OX40 agonist ivuxolimab in advanced cancers. About the research overall: Eligibility admitted prior anti-PD-1, anti-PD-L1 or anti-CTLA-4 therapy; around 38% had some. Study results and limitations: Antigen specificity was not determined for the expanded peripheral T cells. Researchers report that CD8+ T cells had, on average, more expanded clones than CD4+.

The CDR3 covers 14 residues. The germline V and J ends were trimmed by 3 bases and 11 bases, with 17 bases remaining between them. CDR1 and CDR2 (germline): MGHRA, YSYEKL. Sequencing used immunoSEQ multiplex PCR; TCRdb keeps in-frame clones, though not all of them. This sample has tens of thousands of clones, with approximately 84% found just once. Sequenced material: CD4+ or CD8+ T cells sorted from blood, taken in a trial of the OX40 agonist ivuxolimab. The chain uses TRBV4-1 and TRBJ2-1, with D hard to call. The receptor comes from an adult with an advanced solid tumor such as melanoma, head and neck, liver or kidney cancer. The CDR3 DNA reads TGCGCCAGCAGCCAGTCGGACCCCGCAATAAAGCAGTTCTTC. Its translation: CASSQSDPAIKQFF.